The entry below gives a single TCR beta chain sequence along with its context. Its cognate antigen is unknown. Method: immunoSEQ multiplex PCR; TCRdb's copy keeps in-frame clones and lacks some. The sample yields 40,000 to 50,000 clones, 65% to 80% seen once. The data belong to a study of PD-1 blockade in classical Hodgkin lymphoma. Exposure to brentuximab vedotin varied, and each patient had relapsed following autologous stem cell transplantation. Notes on the study in general: The study found complete responders had baseline diversity similar to newly diagnosed patients. Patients were excluded if nivolumab began under 1 year after ASCT (the autologous transplant).

Trimming cost V 1 base and J 6 bases, with 7 bases left between them. The CDR3 consists of 12 residues. The germline CDR1 and CDR2 sequences are SGHRS and YFSETQ. This receptor was obtained from a human donor with classical Hodgkin lymphoma. The J gene is TRBJ1-2, the V gene TRBV5-1, with a tentative D call TRBD1 (5 bases). The sample was peripheral blood mononuclear cells (PBMCs), taken at baseline. CDR3: CASSLSGNGYTF. The CDR3 DNA reads TGCGCCAGCAGCTTGTCAGGGAATGGCTACACCTTC. Full variable domain (outside the CDR3, taken from reference TRBV5-1 and TRBJ1-2): KAGVTQTPRYLIKTRGQQVTLSCSPISGHRSVSWYQQTPGQGLQFLFEYFSETQRNKGNFPGRFSGRQFSNSRSEMNVSTLELGDSALYLCASSLSGNGYTFGSGTRLTVV.